These 15 T cell receptor beta chains originate from one sample sequenced in a study of blood T cell repertoires in COVID-19. The assay was immunoSEQ multiplex PCR, and TCRdb's table has in-frame clones only and misses some. Here the sample spans about 120,000 clones, 79% being singletons. Sequenced: peripheral blood. These receptors all stem from a man aged 35-49 years with active or convalescent COVID-19.

The V and J genes are TRBV10-2 and TRBJ2-5; 13 nucleotides line up with TRBD2. From germline, CDR1 is WSHSY and CDR2 SAAADI. After removal of 6 bases from V and 4 bases from J, the junction contained 2 bases not matched to a gene. CDR3 length: 14 residues. The CDR3 region is CASRLAGGRETQYF. The CDR3 bases are TGCGCCAGCAGACTAGCGGGAGGGAGAGAGACCCAGTACTTC.

The table lists this clone with a few counts. The chain uses TRBV12-3 or TRBV12-4 and TRBJ1-5, with unresolved D. The ends were cut back, 8 bases at V and 2 bases at J, with 10 bases in the middle. This CDR3 spans 13 amino acids. The CDR3 here is CASGWGGNQPQHF. In DNA, the CDR3 is TGTGCCAGCGGGTGGGGAGGCAATCAGCCCCAGCATTTT.

The chain carries TRBV24-1 and TRBJ1-2, with D possibly matching TRBD1 (5 bases). The ends were cut back, 7 bases at V and 8 bases at J, with 16 bases in the middle. The CDR3 has 13 residues. Germline loops: CDR1 KGHDR, CDR2 SFDVKD. CDR3 nucleotides: TGTGCCACCAGGCCGGACAATTTCGGCGGCTACACCTTC. This codes for CATRPDNFGGYTF.

V usage is TRBV18 and J usage is TRBJ1-5; tentatively, D is TRBD1 (5 bases). The CDR3 has 15 amino acids. V lost 3 bases to trimming and J lost 0 bases, with 9 bases between them. Germline loops: CDR1 KGHSH, CDR2 LQKENI. CDR3 residues: CASSPPGRSNQPQHF. The CDR3 DNA sequence: TGTGCCAGCTCACCCCCAGGGCGTAGCAATCAGCCCCAGCATTTT.

Regarding this clone: Its ends do not fully match the called genes, so a read error is possible. The rearrangement links TRBV6-1 to TRBJ1-2; 7 bases line up with TRBD1. Germline V gene sequence: CDR1 MNHNS, CDR2 SASEGT. This CDR3 has 11 residues. CDR3 amino acids: CASGEGAGYTF. The CDR3 nucleotides read TGTGCCAGCGGTGAGGGGGCTGGCTACACCTTC.

The gene calls are TRBV10-1 and TRBJ2-1, with D possibly being TRBD2 (5 bases). CDR1 is WNHNN, CDR2 SYGVQD, per germline (reference sequence). The CDR3 is 16 amino acids. V gave up 0 bases and J gave up 9 bases, with 18 bases separating them. CDR3 in DNA: TGCGCCAGCAGTGAGTCGCCTACAGCTAGCTCCTTTGAGCAGTTCTTC. It translates to CASSESPTASSFEQFF.

The genes are TRBV5-4 and TRBJ2-7; D is perhaps TRBD2 (5 bases). The ends were cut back, 4 bases at V and 0 bases at J, with 14 bases in the middle. CDR3 length: 15 residues. Germline values: CDR1 SGHNT, CDR2 YYREEE (reference sequence). Here the CDR3 reads CASSPPTGSSYEQYF. Here the CDR3 DNA reads TGTGCCAGCAGCCCCCCGACGGGAAGCTCCTACGAGCAGTACTTC.

This clone has a handful of counts. Other nucleotide sequences in the sample specify the same CDR3. The chain joins TRBV10-3 to TRBJ1-1, with D perhaps matching TRBD1 (5 bases). Germline CDR1 ENHRY, CDR2 SYGVKD. V was pared by 8 bases and J by 1 base, with 8 bases between. The CDR3 consists of 12 residues. The CDR3 here is CAIGGGNTEAFF. CDR3 sequence (DNA): TGTGCCATCGGGGGGGGGAACACTGAAGCTTTCTTT.

This chain links TRBV12-2 with TRBJ1-1; the table assigns TRBD1, which was not confirmed against the DNA. TRBV12-2 is a known pseudogene. There are 16 residues in the CDR3. The DNA for the CDR3 is TGTGCAAGTCGCACGACCAGGGGGCACATGAACACTGAAGCTTTCTTT. Protein sequence: CASRTTRGHMNTEAFF.

V usage is TRBV19 and J usage is TRBJ1-2, with D perhaps TRBD1 (6 bases). The CDR3 extends over 16 amino acids. Germline loops: CDR1 LNHDA, CDR2 SQIVND (reference sequence). V was pared by 7 bases and J by 0 bases, with 18 bases between. CDR3 sequence: CASTIFGGPTNYGYTF. The CDR3 DNA reads TGTGCCAGTACCATATTCGGGGGGCCCACTAACTATGGCTACACCTTC.

V usage is TRBV30 and J usage is TRBJ2-1; D is unresolved. The CDR3 consists of 12 residues. Germline CDR1 and CDR2: GTSNPN and SVGIG (reference sequence). V was trimmed by 5 bases and J by 3 bases, leaving 8 bases between them. The CDR3 nucleotides read TGTGCCTGGGTGGCCAGCTACAATGAGCAGTTCTTC. Its protein is CAWVASYNEQFF.

The count of this clone is one. Distinct nucleotide sequences in the sample also encode this CDR3. This sequence joins TRBV28 and TRBJ1-1; 7 nucleotides align to TRBD1. Germline V gives CDR1 MDHEN, CDR2 SYDVKM. The CDR3 loop spans 13 amino acids. Trimming cost V 7 bases and J 14 bases; bases outside gene matches: 16. The CDR3 protein is CASTLYTDRPAFF. The CDR3 region has the DNA TGTGCCAGCACTCTGTACACGGACAGGCCGGCCTTCTTT.

J is TRBJ2-3 and V is TRBV24-1, with 8 bases matching TRBD2. The CDR3 consists of 17 residues. Trimming cost V 3 bases and J 1 base; bases outside gene matches: 8. Per germline, CDR1 KGHDR and CDR2 SFDVKD. CDR3 bases: TGTGCCACCAGTGATGCCTCTCCGGGGGGGGGCACAGATACGCAGTATTTT. Its translation is CATSDASPGGGTDTQYF.

The chain is built from TRBV6-1 and TRBJ1-5; D is ambiguous. Germline V CDR1 and CDR2: MNHNS, SASEGT. Trimming removed 4 bases from V and 7 bases from J, with 17 bases in between. This CDR3 contains 15 residues. This chain's CDR3 is CASSAAPGAMQPQHF. CDR3 DNA sequence: TGTGCCAGCAGTGCAGCCCCAGGCGCTATGCAGCCCCAGCATTTT.

The chain links TRBV28 to TRBJ2-5; 10 positions agree with TRBD2. With 4 bases clipped from V and 5 bases from J, the junction kept 10 bases outside the gene matches. Germline-derived CDR1 and CDR2 are MDHEN and SYDVKM. The CDR3 is 16 amino acids. The CDR3: CASSSLAGSGGETQYF. The CDR3 nucleotides are TGTGCCAGCAGTTCACTAGCGGGGTCGGGAGGGGAGACCCAGTACTTC. Filled out from reference TRBV28 and TRBJ2-5, the complete variable domain reads DVKVTQSSRYLVKRTGEKVFLECVQDMDHENMFWYRQDPGLGLRLIYFSYDVKMKEKGDIPEGYSVSREKKERFSLILESASTNQTSMYLCASSSLAGSGGETQYFGPGTRLLVL.